These T cell receptor beta chains were read from a single sample in a study of blood T cell repertoires in COVID-19. Profiling relied on immunoSEQ multiplex PCR, and the TCRdb table lists in-frame clones only, not all of them. The sample holds under 200,000 clones, about 82% seen once. Specimen: peripheral blood. These receptors all stem from a man in his 70s with active or convalescent COVID-19. Each CDR3 is given with its conserved first and last residue. D genes are given only for firm matches. Rows may omit the clone size; those that give it use once, few, many or a size class.

>NA|15|few|TRBV2|TRBJ2-7
CASRLGGQGAPEQYF
TGTGCCAGCCGCCTGGGGGGGCAGGGGGCGCCCGAGCAGTACTTC
>TRBD1|13|few|TRBV7-2|TRBJ1-4
CASKTDRVEKLFF
TGTGCCAGCAAAACGGACAGGGTTGAAAAACTGTTTTTT
>TRBD2|15|NA|TRBV15|TRBJ2-3
CATKGTSAGTDTQYF
TGTGCCACCAAAGGGACTAGCGCGGGCACAGATACGCAGTATTTT
>TRBD2|15|NA|TRBV18|TRBJ2-1
CASSPPGTSDNEQFF
TGTGCCAGCTCACCGCCCGGGACTAGCGACAATGAGCAGTTCTTC
>NA|13|once|TRBV11-2|TRBJ1-2
CASSLDALQTYTF
TGTGCCAGCAGCTTAGATGCGTTGCAGACTTACACCTTC
>NA|15|NA|TRBV5-4|TRBJ1-2
CASSLALTGKGGYTF
TGTGCCAGCAGCTTGGCCCTAACCGGGAAGGGTGGCTACACCTTC
>TRBD2|13|NA|TRBV12-3/TRBV12-4|TRBJ2-2
CAAGTSGSRELFF
TGTGCAGCAGGGACTAGCGGGAGTAGGGAGCTGTTTTTT
>TRBD1|19|NA|TRBV5-1|TRBJ1-5
CASSAVSVGQVRGNQPQHF
TGCGCCAGCTCCGCGGTCTCCGTGGGACAGGTCAGAGGCAATCAGCCCCAGCATTTT
>NA|13|NA|TRBV7-8|TRBJ1-1
CASSLGVYTEAFF
TGTGCCAGCAGCTTAGGAGTTTACACTGAAGCTTTCTTT
>NA|13|NA|TRBV11-2|TRBJ2-2
CAATNEWIGELFF
TGTGCCGCAACTAACGAGTGGATCGGGGAGCTGTTTTTT